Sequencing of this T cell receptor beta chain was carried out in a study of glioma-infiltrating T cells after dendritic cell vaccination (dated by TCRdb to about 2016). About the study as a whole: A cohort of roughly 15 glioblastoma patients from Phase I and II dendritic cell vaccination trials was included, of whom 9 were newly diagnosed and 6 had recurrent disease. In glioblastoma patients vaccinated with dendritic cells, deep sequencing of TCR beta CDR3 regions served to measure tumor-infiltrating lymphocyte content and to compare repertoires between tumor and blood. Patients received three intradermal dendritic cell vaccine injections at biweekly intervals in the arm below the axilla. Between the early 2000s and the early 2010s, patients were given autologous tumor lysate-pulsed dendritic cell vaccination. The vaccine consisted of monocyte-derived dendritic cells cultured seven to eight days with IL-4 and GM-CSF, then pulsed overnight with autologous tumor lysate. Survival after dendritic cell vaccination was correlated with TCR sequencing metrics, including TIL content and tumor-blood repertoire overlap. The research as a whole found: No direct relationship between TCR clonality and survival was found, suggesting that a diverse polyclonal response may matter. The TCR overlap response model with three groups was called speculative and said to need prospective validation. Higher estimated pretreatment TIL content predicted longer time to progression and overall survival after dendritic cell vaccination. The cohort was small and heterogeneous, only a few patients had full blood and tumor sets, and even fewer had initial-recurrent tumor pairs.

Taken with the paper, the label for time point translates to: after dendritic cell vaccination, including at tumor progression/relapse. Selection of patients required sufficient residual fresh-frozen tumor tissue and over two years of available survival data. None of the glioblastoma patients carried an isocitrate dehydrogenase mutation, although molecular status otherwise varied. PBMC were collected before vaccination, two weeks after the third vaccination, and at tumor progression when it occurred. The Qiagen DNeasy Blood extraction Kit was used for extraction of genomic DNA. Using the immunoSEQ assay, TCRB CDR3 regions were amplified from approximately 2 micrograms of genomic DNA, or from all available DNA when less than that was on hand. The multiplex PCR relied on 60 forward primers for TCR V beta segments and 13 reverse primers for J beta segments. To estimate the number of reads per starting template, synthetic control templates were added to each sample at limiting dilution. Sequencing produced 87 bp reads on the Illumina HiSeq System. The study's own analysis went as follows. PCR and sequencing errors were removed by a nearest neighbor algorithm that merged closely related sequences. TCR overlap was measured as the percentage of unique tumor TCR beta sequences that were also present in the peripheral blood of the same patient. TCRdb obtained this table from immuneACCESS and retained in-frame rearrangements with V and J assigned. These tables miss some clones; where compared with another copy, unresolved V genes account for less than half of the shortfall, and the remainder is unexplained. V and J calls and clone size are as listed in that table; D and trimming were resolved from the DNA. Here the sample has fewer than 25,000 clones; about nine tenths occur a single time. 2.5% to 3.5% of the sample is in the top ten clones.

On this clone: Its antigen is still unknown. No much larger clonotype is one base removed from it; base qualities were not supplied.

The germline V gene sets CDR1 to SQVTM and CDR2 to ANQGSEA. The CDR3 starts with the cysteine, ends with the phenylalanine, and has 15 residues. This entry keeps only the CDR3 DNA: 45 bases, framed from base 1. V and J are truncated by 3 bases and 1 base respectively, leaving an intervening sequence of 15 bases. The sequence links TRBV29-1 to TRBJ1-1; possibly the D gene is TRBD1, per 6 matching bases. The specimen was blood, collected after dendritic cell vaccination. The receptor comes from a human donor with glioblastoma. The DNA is TGCAGCGTTGAGTTGGGGACATCGACGAACACTGAAGCTTTCTTT. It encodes CSVELGTSTNTEAFF.